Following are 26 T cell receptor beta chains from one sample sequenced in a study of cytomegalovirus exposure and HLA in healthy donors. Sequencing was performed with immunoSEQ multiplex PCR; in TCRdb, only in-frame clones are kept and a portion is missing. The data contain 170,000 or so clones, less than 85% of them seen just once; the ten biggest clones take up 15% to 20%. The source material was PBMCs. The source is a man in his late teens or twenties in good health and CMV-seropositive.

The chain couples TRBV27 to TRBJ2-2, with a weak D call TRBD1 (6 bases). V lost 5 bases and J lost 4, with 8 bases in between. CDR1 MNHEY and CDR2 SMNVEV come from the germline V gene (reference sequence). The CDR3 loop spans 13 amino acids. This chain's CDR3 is CASSPGVTGELFF. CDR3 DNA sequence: TGTGCCAGCAGTCCAGGGGTCACCGGGGAGCTGTTTTTT.

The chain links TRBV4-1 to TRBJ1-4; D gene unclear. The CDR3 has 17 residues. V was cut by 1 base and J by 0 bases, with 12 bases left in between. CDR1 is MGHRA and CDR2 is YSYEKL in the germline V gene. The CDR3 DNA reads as TGCGCCAGCAGCCAAGTCCTTGCGGGGACAACTAATGAAAAACTGTTTTTT. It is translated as CASSQVLAGTTNEKLFF.

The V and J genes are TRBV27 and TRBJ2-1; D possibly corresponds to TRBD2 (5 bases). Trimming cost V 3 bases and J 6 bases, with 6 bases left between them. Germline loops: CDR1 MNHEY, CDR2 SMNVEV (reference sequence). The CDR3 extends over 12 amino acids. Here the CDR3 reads CASSFSGNEQFF. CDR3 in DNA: TGTGCCAGCAGTTTCAGCGGCAATGAGCAGTTCTTC.

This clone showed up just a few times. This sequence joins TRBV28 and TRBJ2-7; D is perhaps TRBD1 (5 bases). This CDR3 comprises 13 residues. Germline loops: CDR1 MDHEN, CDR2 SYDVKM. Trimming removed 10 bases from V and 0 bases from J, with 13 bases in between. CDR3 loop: CATRVGPSYEQYF. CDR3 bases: TGTGCCACCCGAGTGGGGCCCTCCTACGAGCAGTACTTC.

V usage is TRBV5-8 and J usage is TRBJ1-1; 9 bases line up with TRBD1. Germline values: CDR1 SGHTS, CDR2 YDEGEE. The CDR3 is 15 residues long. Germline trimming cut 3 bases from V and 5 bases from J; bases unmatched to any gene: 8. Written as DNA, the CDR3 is TGTGCCAGCAGCTACGGCACCGACAGGGGGACTGAAGCTTTCTTT. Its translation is CASSYGTDRGTEAFF. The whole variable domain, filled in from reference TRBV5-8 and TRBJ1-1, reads EAGVTQSPTHLIKTRGQQATLRCSPISGHTSVYWYQQALGLGLQFLLWYDEGEERNRGNFPPRFSGRQFPNYSSELNVNALELEDSALYLCASSYGTDRGTEAFFGQGTRLTVV.

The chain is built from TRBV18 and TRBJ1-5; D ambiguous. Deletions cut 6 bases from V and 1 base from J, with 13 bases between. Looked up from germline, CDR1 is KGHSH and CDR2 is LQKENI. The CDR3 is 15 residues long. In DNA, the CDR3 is TGTGCCAGCTCCCCTGGCGCGGAGAGCAATCAGCCCCAGCATTTT. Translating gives CASSPGAESNQPQHF.

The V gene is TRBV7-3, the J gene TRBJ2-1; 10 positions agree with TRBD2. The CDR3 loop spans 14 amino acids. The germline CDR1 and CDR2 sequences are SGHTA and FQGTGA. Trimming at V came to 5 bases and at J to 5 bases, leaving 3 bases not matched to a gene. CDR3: CASSPGTSDNEQFF. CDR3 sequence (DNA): TGTGCCAGCAGCCCCGGGACTAGCGACAATGAGCAGTTCTTC.

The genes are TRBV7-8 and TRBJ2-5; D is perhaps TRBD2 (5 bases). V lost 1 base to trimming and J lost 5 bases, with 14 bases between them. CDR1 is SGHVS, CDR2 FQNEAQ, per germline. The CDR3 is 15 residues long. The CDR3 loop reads CASSLGHASGETQYF. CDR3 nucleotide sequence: TGTGCCAGCAGCTTAGGACATGCCTCGGGGGAGACCCAGTACTTC.

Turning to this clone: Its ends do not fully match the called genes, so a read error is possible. Here the CDR3 reads CASSKETVTEAFF. As DNA, the CDR3 is TGCGCCAGCAGCAAAGAGACTGTCACTGAAGCTTTCTTT. The V and J genes are TRBV4-1 and TRBJ1-1; D gene unclear. CDR1 and CDR2 from the germline V gene are MGHRA and YSYEKL. The length of the CDR3 is 13 residues.

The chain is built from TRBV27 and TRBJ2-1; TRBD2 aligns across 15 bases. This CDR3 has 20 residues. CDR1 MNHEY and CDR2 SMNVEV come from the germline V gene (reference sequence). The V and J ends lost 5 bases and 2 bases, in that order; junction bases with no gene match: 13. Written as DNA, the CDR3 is TGTGCCAGCAGTCCCCTTACCCTCGGACTAGCGGGAGGGCCCTACAATGAGCAGTTCTTC. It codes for CASSPLTLGLAGGPYNEQFF.

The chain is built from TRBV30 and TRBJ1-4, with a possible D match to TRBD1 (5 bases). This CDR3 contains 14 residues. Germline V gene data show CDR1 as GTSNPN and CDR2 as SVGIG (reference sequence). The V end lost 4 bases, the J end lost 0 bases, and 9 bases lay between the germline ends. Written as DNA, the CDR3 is TGTGCCTGGACCATGACAGCAACTAATGAAAAACTGTTTTTT. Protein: CAWTMTATNEKLFF. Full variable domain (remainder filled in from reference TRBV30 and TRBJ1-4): SQTIHQWPATLVQPVGSPLSLECTVEGTSNPNLYWYRQAAGRGLQLLFYSVGIGQISSEVPQNLSASRPQDRQFILSSKKLLLSDSGFYLCAWTMTATNEKLFFGSGTQLSVL.

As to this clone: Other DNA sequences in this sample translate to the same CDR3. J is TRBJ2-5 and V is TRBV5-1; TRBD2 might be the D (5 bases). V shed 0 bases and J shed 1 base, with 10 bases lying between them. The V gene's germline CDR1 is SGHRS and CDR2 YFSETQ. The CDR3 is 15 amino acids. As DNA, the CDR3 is TGCGCCAGCAGCTTGGTACCGGGAAGCCAAGAGACCCAGTACTTC. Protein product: CASSLVPGSQETQYF.

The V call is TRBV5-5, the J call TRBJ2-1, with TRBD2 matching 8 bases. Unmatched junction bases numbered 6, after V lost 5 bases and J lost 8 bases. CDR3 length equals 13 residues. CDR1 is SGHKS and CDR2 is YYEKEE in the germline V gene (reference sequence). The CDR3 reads CASSRTSWDEQFF. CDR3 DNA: TGTGCCAGCAGTCGGACTAGCTGGGATGAGCAGTTCTTC.

DNA for the CDR3: TGTGCCAGCAGCTTGGCACAGGCTCTCCTCGCTGGCTACACCTTC. Protein sequence: CASSLAQALLAGYTF. The V call is TRBV5-6, the J call TRBJ1-2; tentative D call: TRBD1 (5 bases). The germline V gene has CDR1 SGHDT and CDR2 YYEEEE. This CDR3 is built from 15 residues. V was trimmed by 0 bases and J by 7 bases, leaving 16 bases between them.

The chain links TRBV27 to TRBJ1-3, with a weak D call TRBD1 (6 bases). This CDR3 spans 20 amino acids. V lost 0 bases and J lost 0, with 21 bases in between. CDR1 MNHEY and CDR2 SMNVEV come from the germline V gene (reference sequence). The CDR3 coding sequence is TGTGCCAGCAGTTTATCTCAAACAGGGATTCCCTATCACTCTGGAAACACCATATATTTT. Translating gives CASSLSQTGIPYHSGNTIYF.

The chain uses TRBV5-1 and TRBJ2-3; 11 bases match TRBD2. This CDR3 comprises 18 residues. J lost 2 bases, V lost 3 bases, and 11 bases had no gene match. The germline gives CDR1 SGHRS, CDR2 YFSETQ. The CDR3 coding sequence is TGCGCCAGCAGCTCCAAACCCTATAGCGGGGGGGCCACAGATACGCAGTATTTT. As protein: CASSSKPYSGGATDTQYF.

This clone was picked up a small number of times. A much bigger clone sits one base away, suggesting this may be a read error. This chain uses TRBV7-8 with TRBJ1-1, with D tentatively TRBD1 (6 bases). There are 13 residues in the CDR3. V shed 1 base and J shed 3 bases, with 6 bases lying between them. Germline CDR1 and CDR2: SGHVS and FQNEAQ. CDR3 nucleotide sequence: TGTGCCAGCAGCTTAGACAGGGACACTGAAGCTTTCTTT. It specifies CASSLDRDTEAFF.

The CDR3 here is CASSVLGQSTDTQYF. CDR3 DNA: TGTGCCAGCAGTGTTCTGGGACAGAGCACAGATACGCAGTATTTT. V usage is TRBV6-1 and J usage is TRBJ2-3, with TRBD1 matching over 7 bases. With V trimmed by 4 bases and J by 0 bases, 4 bases remained unmatched. The CDR3 runs to 15 residues. Per the germline V gene, CDR1 is MNHNS and CDR2 is SASEGT.

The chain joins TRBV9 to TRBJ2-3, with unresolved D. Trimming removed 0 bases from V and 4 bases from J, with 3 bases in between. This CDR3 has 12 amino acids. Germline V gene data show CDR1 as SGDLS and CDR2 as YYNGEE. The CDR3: CASSVAADTQYF. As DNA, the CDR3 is TGTGCCAGCAGCGTAGCGGCAGATACGCAGTATTTT. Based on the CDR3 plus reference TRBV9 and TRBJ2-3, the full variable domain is DSGVTQTPKHLITATGQRVTLRCSPRSGDLSVYWYQQSLDQGLQFLIQYYNGEERAKGNILERFSAQQFPDLHSELNLSSLELGDSALYFCASSVAADTQYFGPGTRLTVL.

The CDR3 loop reads CASRKGLNTEAFF. For the CDR3, the DNA is TGTGCCAGCAGGAAGGGGTTGAACACTGAAGCTTTCTTT. V and J are TRBV5-6 and TRBJ1-1; possible D gene TRBD1, 5 bases. Germline V gene sequence: CDR1 SGHDT, CDR2 YYEEEE. The CDR3 spans 13 residues. V lost 5 bases, J lost 0 bases, and 8 bases lay in between.

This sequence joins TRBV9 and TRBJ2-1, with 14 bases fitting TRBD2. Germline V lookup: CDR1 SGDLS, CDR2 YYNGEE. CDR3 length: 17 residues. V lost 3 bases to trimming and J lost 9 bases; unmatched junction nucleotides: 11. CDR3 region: CASSAGLAGAGGTEQFF. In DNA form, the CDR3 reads TGTGCCAGCAGCGCGGGACTAGCGGGGGCTGGGGGGACTGAGCAGTTCTTC.

CDR3 coding DNA: TGTGCCAGTCACAGGGGCGGGGACACTGAAGCTTTCTTT. Amino acid sequence: CASHRGGDTEAFF. The genes are TRBV28 and TRBJ1-1, with 7 positions matching TRBD1. This CDR3 is 13 amino acids long. Trimming removed 9 bases from V and 3 bases from J; junction bases left unmatched: 7. CDR1 and CDR2 (germline): MDHEN, SYDVKM. The full variable domain, completed using reference TRBV28 and TRBJ1-1, is DVKVTQSSRYLVKRTGEKVFLECVQDMDHENMFWYRQDPGLGLRLIYFSYDVKMKEKGDIPEGYSVSREKKERFSLILESASTNQTSMYLCASHRGGDTEAFFGQGTRLTVV.

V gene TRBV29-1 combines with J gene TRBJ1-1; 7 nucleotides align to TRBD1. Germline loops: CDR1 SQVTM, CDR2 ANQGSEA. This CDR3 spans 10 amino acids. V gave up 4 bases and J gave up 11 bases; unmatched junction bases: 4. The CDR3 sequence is CSVVRGHAFF. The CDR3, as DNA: TGCAGCGTTGTGAGGGGGCACGCTTTCTTT.

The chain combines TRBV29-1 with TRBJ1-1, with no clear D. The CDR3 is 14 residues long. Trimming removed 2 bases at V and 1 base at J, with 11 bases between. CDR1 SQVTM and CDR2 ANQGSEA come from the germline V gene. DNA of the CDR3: TGCAGCGTTGAAAATCCGGGAAAGAACACTGAAGCTTTCTTT. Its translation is CSVENPGKNTEAFF. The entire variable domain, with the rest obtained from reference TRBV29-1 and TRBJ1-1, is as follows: SAVISQKPSRDICQRGTSLTIQCQVDSQVTMMFWYRQQPGQSLTLIATANQGSEATYESGFVIDKFPISRPNLTFSTLTVSNMSPEDSSIYLCSVENPGKNTEAFFGQGTRLTVV.

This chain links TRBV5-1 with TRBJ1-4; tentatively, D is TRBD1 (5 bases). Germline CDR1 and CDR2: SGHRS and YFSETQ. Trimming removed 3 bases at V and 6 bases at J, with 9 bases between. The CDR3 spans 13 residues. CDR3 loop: CASSWGVDEKLFF. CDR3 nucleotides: TGCGCCAGCAGCTGGGGGGTAGATGAAAAACTGTTTTTT. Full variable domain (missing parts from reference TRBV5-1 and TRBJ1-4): KAGVTQTPRYLIKTRGQQVTLSCSPISGHRSVSWYQQTPGQGLQFLFEYFSETQRNKGNFPGRFSGRQFSNSRSEMNVSTLELGDSALYLCASSWGVDEKLFFGSGTQLSVL.

CDR3 sequence (DNA): TGTGCCTGGAGTGTATTGGGCGGGAACTATGGCTACACCTTC. This translates into CAWSVLGGNYGYTF. The genes are TRBV30 and TRBJ1-2; D is ambiguous. The CDR3 length is 14 residues. The germline gives CDR1 GTSNPN, CDR2 SVGIG (reference sequence). V was cut by 0 bases and J by 2 bases, with 10 bases left in between.